These 31 T cell receptor beta chains were all obtained from the same sample, sequenced in a study of blood T cell repertoires in COVID-19. Sequencing used immunoSEQ multiplex PCR; TCRdb keeps in-frame clones, though not all of them. The data contain 200,000 to 250,000 clones, 60% to 85% of them singletons. Source material: peripheral blood. The receptor set was obtained from a woman between 65 and 79 years old with acute or convalescent COVID-19.

This chain uses TRBV6-2 or TRBV6-3 with TRBJ2-7, with TRBD2 as a possible D gene (6 bases). Germline CDR1 and CDR2: MNHEY and SVGEGT. The V and J ends lost 6 bases and 5 bases respectively, with 26 bases between them. The CDR3 is made up of 17 amino acids. This CDR3 reads CASSPHIPGLVQDEQYV. The CDR3 nucleotides are TGTGCCAGCAGCCCGCACATACCGGGACTGGTACAAGACGAGCAGTACGTC.

V is TRBV13 and J is TRBJ2-7; TRBD1 matches 9 bases. V shed 1 base, J shed 3 bases, and the junction held 4 bases outside the gene matches. In germline, CDR1 is PRHDT, CDR2 FYEKMQ (reference sequence). The CDR3 is made up of 15 amino acids. The CDR3 reads CASSLVGTGIYEQYV. Written as DNA, the CDR3 is TGTGCCAGCAGCTTAGTGGGGACAGGGATCTACGAGCAGTACGTC.

The J gene is TRBJ1-2, the V gene TRBV4-1, with TRBD1 matching over 8 bases. J was trimmed by 5 bases and V by 1 base; bases with no gene match: 9. The germline V gene encodes CDR1 MGHRA and CDR2 YSYEKL. The CDR3 length is 16 residues. The CDR3 DNA reads TGCGCCAGCAGCCAAGTTACCAGGACAGGGCTTTATGGCTACACCTTC. This sequence encodes CASSQVTRTGLYGYTF.

The genes are TRBV2 and TRBJ1-4; 10 bases match TRBD1. Germline CDR1 SNHLY, CDR2 FYNNEI. The CDR3 runs 15 residues. V lost 6 bases to trimming and J lost 10 bases; unmatched junction nucleotides: 11. The CDR3 reads CASRPGQGIVGKLFF. CDR3 DNA sequence: TGTGCCAGCAGGCCGGGACAGGGGATAGTGGGAAAACTGTTTTTT.

V gene TRBV5-1 combines with J gene TRBJ2-5; 11 nucleotides match TRBD2. In germline, CDR1 is SGHRS, CDR2 YFSETQ. J was trimmed by 4 bases and V by 5 bases; bases with no gene match: 10. CDR3 size: 16 residues. For the CDR3, the DNA is TGCGCCAGCAGTTCTCTTAGCGGGGGGGCCGGAGAGACCCAGTACTTC. Translation: CASSSLSGGAGETQYF.

This rearrangement joins TRBV30 to TRBJ1-5; 10 bases line up with TRBD1. The CDR3 is 14 amino acids. Trimming cost V 5 bases and J 7 bases; bases outside gene matches: 8. The V gene's germline CDR1 is GTSNPN and CDR2 SVGIG (reference sequence). DNA of the CDR3: TGTGCCTGGGGGACAGGGGAACGGAGGCAGCCCCAGCATTTT. Translating it yields CAWGTGERRQPQHF. Filled out from reference TRBV30 and TRBJ1-5, the complete variable domain reads SQTIHQWPATLVQPVGSPLSLECTVEGTSNPNLYWYRQAAGRGLQLLFYSVGIGQISSEVPQNLSASRPQDRQFILSSKKLLLSDSGFYLCAWGTGERRQPQHFGDGTRLSIL.

This chain uses TRBV9 with TRBJ1-6, with D possibly matching TRBD1 (6 bases). Germline loops: CDR1 SGDLS, CDR2 YYNGEE. The CDR3 contains 15 residues. V was clipped by 4 bases and J by 7 bases, with 15 bases between them. CDR3: CASSPRGRGNSPLHF. Written as DNA, the CDR3 is TGTGCCAGCAGCCCTAGGGGAAGGGGGAATTCACCCCTCCACTTT.

The chain combines TRBV10-3 with TRBJ1-2, with 7 positions matching TRBD1. Trimming cost V 10 bases and J 2 bases; bases outside gene matches: 7. There are 13 residues in the CDR3. Looked up from germline, CDR1 is ENHRY and CDR2 is SYGVKD. Here the CDR3 DNA reads TGTGCCACCACCGGGACAGAGAACTATGGCTACACCTTC. The encoded protein is CATTGTENYGYTF.

This chain connects TRBV6-5 to TRBJ1-2; D remains ambiguous. The ends were cut back, 8 bases at V and 2 bases at J, with 15 bases in the middle. CDR3 length: 14 residues. Germline CDR1 and CDR2: MNHEY and SVGAGI. The CDR3 here is CASLFRPYNYGYTF. As DNA, the CDR3 is TGTGCCAGCCTCTTCCGCCCCTACAACTATGGCTACACCTTC.

The chain combines TRBV19 with TRBJ2-5, with TRBD1 as a possible D gene (8 bases). Germline-derived CDR1 and CDR2 are LNHDA and SQIVND (reference sequence). The CDR3 contains 16 residues. V lost 2 bases and J 5 bases, leaving 18 bases between the germline ends. The CDR3: CASSITGGGAAETQYF. In DNA form, the CDR3 reads TGTGCCAGTAGTATAACAGGGGGGGGAGCTGCCGAGACCCAGTACTTC.

In DNA form, the CDR3 reads TGTGCCAGCAGCCGGGACTTACTAGAGCAGTTCTTC. Translated: CASSRDLLEQFF. This sequence joins TRBV7-9 and TRBJ2-1, with a tentative D call TRBD2 (6 bases). Trimming removed 5 bases from V and 10 bases from J, with 12 bases in between. The CDR3 consists of 12 residues. Germline V gene sequence: CDR1 SEHNR, CDR2 FQNEAQ (reference sequence).

This clone was observed a few times. The rearrangement joins TRBV9 to TRBJ2-5, with TRBD2 matching 11 bases. CDR1 is SGDLS and CDR2 is YYNGEE in the germline V gene. J lost 2 bases, V lost 0 bases, and 6 bases had no gene match. The CDR3 has 17 amino acids. The CDR3 bases are TGTGCCAGCAGCGTAGCTACGGTAGCGGGGGGGCAAGAGACCCAGTACTTC. Translating it yields CASSVATVAGGQETQYF.

V gene TRBV2 combines with J gene TRBJ2-1; D perhaps matches TRBD2 (5 bases). The germline V and J ends were trimmed by 7 bases and 8 bases, with 15 bases remaining between them. Germline CDR1 SNHLY, CDR2 FYNNEI. CDR3 length: 13 residues. The CDR3 sequence: CASNGGSGYEQFF. The DNA for the CDR3 is TGTGCCAGCAACGGCGGATCGGGGTATGAGCAGTTCTTC.

The chain joins TRBV2 to TRBJ2-2; 8 bases agree with TRBD1. V was pared by 7 bases and J by 1 base, with 5 bases of the junction left unmatched. The germline V gene has CDR1 SNHLY and CDR2 FYNNEI. This CDR3 is built from 15 residues. CDR3: CASMGQEVNTGELFF. CDR3 DNA sequence: TGTGCCAGCATGGGACAGGAGGTGAACACCGGGGAGCTGTTTTTT.

This clone was seen a single time. This chain uses TRBV21-1 with TRBJ2-7; TRBD2, as called in the table, went unchecked against the DNA. TRBV21-1 is given as a pseudogene. The length of the CDR3 is 13 residues. The chain's CDR3 is CASSTLRSYEQYF. The DNA for the CDR3 is TGTGCCAGCAGCACCCTCCGCTCCTACGAGCAGTACTTC.

The rearrangement joins TRBV19 to TRBJ1-2, with TRBD1 matching 8 bases. From germline, CDR1 is LNHDA and CDR2 SQIVND (reference sequence). The CDR3 loop spans 15 amino acids. J lost 5 bases, V lost 8 bases, and 13 bases had no gene match. CDR3 coding DNA: TGTGCCAGTCTTCACTGGGGGCAGGGGGCATATGGCTACACCTTC. This encodes CASLHWGQGAYGYTF. Full variable domain (remainder filled in from reference TRBV19 and TRBJ1-2): DGGITQSPKYLFRKEGQNVTLSCEQNLNHDAMYWYRQDPGQGLRLIYYSQIVNDFQKGDIAEGYSVSREKKESFPLTVTSAQKNPTAFYLCASLHWGQGAYGYTFGSGTRLTVV.

This sequence joins TRBV11-2 and TRBJ2-1; 9 positions match TRBD2. V shed 0 bases and J 7 bases; nucleotides not matched to a gene: 7. From germline, CDR1 is SGHAT and CDR2 FQNNGV. This CDR3 contains 16 residues. The CDR3 is CASSLDLGGGANEQFF. CDR3 in DNA: TGTGCCAGCAGCTTAGATCTGGGCGGGGGGGCTAATGAGCAGTTCTTC.

V gene TRBV5-4 combines with J gene TRBJ2-3; 11 bases map to TRBD2. The junction had 11 bases not matched to a gene; V was cut back by 3 bases and J by 11 bases. This CDR3 comprises 15 residues. Germline V CDR1 and CDR2: SGHNT, YYREEE (reference sequence). CDR3 protein: CASSSSSSGGLRQYF. The CDR3 coding sequence is TGTGCCAGCAGCTCTAGCTCTAGCGGGGGGCTGCGGCAGTATTTT. The complete variable domain, with remaining parts taken from reference TRBV5-4 and TRBJ2-3, reads ETGVTQSPTHLIKTRGQQVTLRCSSQSGHNTVSWYQQALGQGPQFIFQYYREEENGRGNFPPRFSGLQFPNYSSELNVNALELDDSALYLCASSSSSSGGLRQYFGPGTRLTVL.

The V gene is TRBV5-4, the J gene TRBJ2-3; 9 nucleotides align to TRBD1. Germline trimming cut 2 bases from V and 6 bases from J; bases unmatched to any gene: 4. This CDR3 spans 14 amino acids. Germline V lookup: CDR1 SGHNT, CDR2 YYREEE (reference sequence). This CDR3 is CASSLQGAEDTQYF. The CDR3 nucleotides are TGTGCCAGCAGCTTACAGGGGGCTGAGGATACGCAGTATTTT.

The chain recombines TRBV6-5 with TRBJ2-1; tentative D call: TRBD1 (5 bases). V lost 6 bases and J 5 bases, leaving 17 bases between the germline ends. CDR1 and CDR2 from the germline V gene are MNHEY and SVGAGI. This CDR3 comprises 15 residues. The CDR3 sequence: CASSSTVVWNNEQFF. CDR3 DNA: TGTGCCAGCAGCTCGACAGTGGTATGGAACAATGAGCAGTTCTTC.

This chain joins TRBV12-3 or TRBV12-4 and TRBJ1-5; D is ambiguous. CDR3 size: 13 residues. Between the trimmed V and J ends, which lost 3 bases and 5 bases, there was a span of 8 bases. The CDR3 sequence is CASSFGTDQPQHF. For the CDR3, the DNA is TGTGCCAGCAGTTTTGGAACAGATCAGCCCCAGCATTTT.

This chain uses TRBV2 with TRBJ2-5; D is unclear. Trimming pared 2 bases from V and 3 bases from J, leaving 10 bases between. This CDR3 spans 14 amino acids. Looked up from germline, CDR1 is SNHLY and CDR2 is FYNNEI. The CDR3 sequence: CASSEWNSKETQYF. The CDR3 DNA is TGTGCCAGCAGTGAATGGAACAGTAAAGAGACCCAGTACTTC. Full variable domain (rest looked up from reference TRBV2 and TRBJ2-5): EPEVTQTPSHQVTQMGQEVILRCVPISNHLYFYWYRQILGQKVEFLVSFYNNEISEKSEIFDDQFSVERPDGSNFTLKIRSTKLEDSAMYFCASSEWNSKETQYFGPGTRLLVL.

Here the CDR3 reads CASSLAHSGGANTGELFF. DNA of the CDR3: TGCGCCAGCAGCTTGGCACATAGCGGGGGGGCGAACACCGGGGAGCTGTTTTTT. The rearrangement joins TRBV5-1 to TRBJ2-2; 11 bases align to TRBD2. V was pared by 0 bases and J by 0 bases, with 4 bases of the junction left unmatched. The germline gives CDR1 SGHRS, CDR2 YFSETQ. The CDR3 totals 18 residues.

The chain carries TRBV9 and TRBJ2-3, with 13 nucleotides matching TRBD2. V lost 0 bases to trimming and J lost 14 bases; unmatched junction nucleotides: 6. CDR1 and CDR2 (germline): SGDLS, YYNGEE. The CDR3 consists of 14 residues. The CDR3 spells CASSVGTSGGRGYF. CDR3 in DNA: TGTGCCAGCAGCGTAGGGACTAGCGGGGGCCGCGGGTATTTT.

There are a few counts of this clone. Here the CDR3 DNA reads TGCAGTGCTAGTGAAGGGGCAAGGGAAAAACTGTTTTTT. This translates into CSASEGAREKLFF. The chain is built from TRBV20-1 and TRBJ1-4, with D possibly TRBD1 on 5 matching bases. Per germline, CDR1 DFQATT and CDR2 SNEGSKA (reference sequence). Trimming took off 3 bases at V and 8 bases at J, with 13 bases between the two ends. The CDR3 is 13 residues long.

This clone was picked up a small number of times. CDR3 coding DNA: TGTGCCAGCAGCTCGAGGGACAGATTCTATGGCTACACCTTC. Translation gives CASSSRDRFYGYTF. V and J are TRBV3-1 (or the pseudogene TRBV3-2) and TRBJ1-2; the match to TRBD1 covers 7 bases. The germline V gene encodes CDR1 LGHDT and CDR2 YNNKEL (reference sequence). CDR3 length: 14 amino acids. V gave up 5 bases and J gave up 4 bases; unmatched junction bases: 7.

This chain connects TRBV19 to TRBJ1-3; D gene uncertain. The V end was cut by 10 bases, the J end by 0 bases, with 10 bases between. The CDR3 is 13 residues long. Per germline, CDR1 LNHDA and CDR2 SQIVND (reference sequence). CDR3 bases: TGTGCCACTCAAGGGAGCTCTGGAAACACCATATATTTT. It is translated as CATQGSSGNTIYF.

The chain carries TRBV6-5 and TRBJ2-7, with 8 bases fitting TRBD2. In germline, CDR1 is MNHEY, CDR2 SVGAGI. The CDR3 spans 14 residues. The V and J ends lost 4 bases and 3 bases, in that order; junction bases with no gene match: 5. The CDR3 reads CASSSSGGNYEQYF. DNA for the CDR3: TGTGCCAGCAGTTCAAGCGGGGGTAACTACGAGCAGTACTTC.

The J gene is TRBJ2-2, the V gene TRBV7-2; D is possibly TRBD2 (5 bases). Germline values: CDR1 SGHTA, CDR2 FQGNSA. The CDR3 has 14 residues. V gave up 5 bases and J gave up 0 bases, with 7 bases separating them. In DNA, the CDR3 is TGTGCCAGCAGCCCGGAGGCGAACACCGGGGAGCTGTTTTTT. This translates into CASSPEANTGELFF.

The chain recombines TRBV3-1 (or the pseudogene TRBV3-2) with TRBJ2-1; TRBD2 aligns across 8 bases. Germline CDR1 LGHDT, CDR2 YNNKEL (reference sequence). This CDR3 is 17 amino acids long. V shed 0 bases and J 7 bases; nucleotides not matched to a gene: 11. CDR3 nucleotide sequence: TGTGCCAGCAGCCAAGAGGGATCGGGGGGGTATAAGAATGAGCAGTTCTTC. Encoded protein: CASSQEGSGGYKNEQFF.

The chain combines TRBV12-3 or TRBV12-4 with TRBJ1-5; D gene unclear. V was clipped by 2 bases and J by 6 bases, with 5 bases between them. The CDR3 spans 12 residues. DNA for the CDR3: TGTGCCAGCAGTTTATCGGTTCAGCCCCAGCATTTT. Translated, it gives CASSLSVQPQHF.